These T cell receptor beta chains were read from a single sample in a study of blood T cell repertoires in COVID-19. The data were produced by immunoSEQ multiplex PCR, yet TCRdb's version contains in-frame clones alone and is incomplete. The sample lists over 250,000 clones, roughly 86% occurring once. The specimen was PBMCs or T cells enriched from blood (not recorded which). Source of these receptors: a woman aged 55-70 years who had recovered from COVID-19. The CDR3 runs from the conserved cysteine through the conserved F or W. Each record gives: D gene, J gene, V gene, clone size, CDR3 protein, CDR3 DNA. D genes are given only for firm matches. A row's size may be missing; if present it is once, few, many or a size class.

d_gene: .
j_gene: TRBJ1-3
v_gene: TRBV19
abundance: .
CDR3aa: CASSLTEGVPGNTIYF
CDR3nt: TGTGCCAGTAGTCTCACCGAGGGGGTGCCGGGAAACACCATATATTTT

d_gene: TRBD2
j_gene: TRBJ2-1
v_gene: TRBV18
abundance: few
CDR3aa: CASSPSSGSYEQFF
CDR3nt: TGTGCCAGCTCACCATCAAGCGGGAGCTATGAGCAGTTCTTC

d_gene: .
j_gene: TRBJ1-2
v_gene: TRBV13
abundance: few
CDR3aa: CASSSLGTSNYGYTF
CDR3nt: TGTGCCAGCAGCTCCCTTGGGACATCGAACTATGGCTACACCTTC

d_gene: .
j_gene: TRBJ2-1
v_gene: TRBV7-9
abundance: .
CDR3aa: CASSLAGLDGYNEQFF
CDR3nt: TGTGCCAGCAGCTTAGCGGGACTCGACGGATACAATGAGCAGTTCTTC

d_gene: .
j_gene: TRBJ1-1
v_gene: TRBV3-1/TRBV3-2
abundance: once
CDR3aa: CASSQVVTEAFF
CDR3nt: TGTGCCAGCAGCCAAGTTGTAACTGAAGCTTTCTTT

d_gene: .
j_gene: TRBJ2-3
v_gene: TRBV10-1
abundance: .
CDR3aa: CASSESMTDTQYF
CDR3nt: TGCGCCAGCAGTGAGTCCATGACAGATACGCAGTATTTT

d_gene: TRBD2
j_gene: TRBJ2-5
v_gene: TRBV6-5
abundance: .
CDR3aa: CASGGSSGQETQYF
CDR3nt: TGTGCCAGCGGGGGGTCTAGCGGACAAGAGACCCAGTACTTC

d_gene: .
j_gene: TRBJ2-1
v_gene: TRBV5-4
abundance: .
CDR3aa: CASSLAVGSYNEQFF
CDR3nt: TGTGCCAGCAGCTTGGCGGTCGGCTCCTACAATGAGCAGTTCTTC

d_gene: .
j_gene: TRBJ1-2
v_gene: TRBV7-2
abundance: once
CDR3aa: CASSLPQADHF
CDR3nt: TGTGCCAGCAGCTTACCTCAGGCAGATCACTTC

d_gene: .
j_gene: TRBJ1-1
v_gene: TRBV5-1
abundance: .
CDR3aa: CASSLTGTEAFF
CDR3nt: TGCGCCAGCAGCTTGACGGGCACTGAAGCTTTCTTT

d_gene: TRBD2
j_gene: TRBJ2-1
v_gene: TRBV3-1/TRBV3-2
abundance: few
CDR3aa: CASSQVAGAYNEQFF
CDR3nt: TGTGCCAGCAGCCAAGTTGCGGGGGCCTACAATGAGCAGTTCTTC

d_gene: TRBD2
j_gene: TRBJ2-3
v_gene: TRBV9
abundance: .
CDR3aa: CASSVEGLAGTGTDTQYF
CDR3nt: TGTGCCAGCAGCGTAGAAGGGCTAGCGGGGACCGGCACAGATACGCAGTATTTT

d_gene: TRBD2
j_gene: TRBJ2-2
v_gene: TRBV27
abundance: .
CDR3aa: CASSRSGISVDGELFF
CDR3nt: TGTGCCAGCAGCCGTAGCGGGATAAGTGTCGACGGGGAGCTGTTTTTT

d_gene: .
j_gene: TRBJ2-7
v_gene: TRBV5-6
abundance: once
CDR3aa: CASSGGPVRSYEQYF
CDR3nt: TGTGCCAGCAGCGGAGGGCCAGTCAGGTCCTACGAGCAGTACTTC

d_gene: .
j_gene: TRBJ2-7
v_gene: TRBV12-3/TRBV12-4
abundance: .
CDR3aa: CASSLLRGEGQYF
CDR3nt: TGTGCCAGCAGTTTACTCCGGGGTGAGGGGCAGTACTTC

d_gene: .
j_gene: TRBJ2-1
v_gene: TRBV11-3
abundance: .
CDR3aa: CASSLVKGVLEQFF
CDR3nt: TGTGCCAGCAGCTTAGTCAAGGGGGTATTAGAGCAGTTCTTC

d_gene: TRBD1
j_gene: TRBJ1-6
v_gene: TRBV5-4
abundance: .
CDR3aa: CASSDRGGSPLHF
CDR3nt: TGTGCCAGCAGCGACAGGGGGGGATCACCCCTCCACTTT

d_gene: TRBD2
j_gene: TRBJ2-7
v_gene: TRBV7-2
abundance: .
CDR3aa: CASSRAGLDTSVYF
CDR3nt: TGTGCCAGCAGTAGAGCGGGACTTGATACGAGTGTGTACTTC

d_gene: .
j_gene: TRBJ1-1
v_gene: TRBV14
abundance: .
CDR3aa: CASSQQGAVLGTEAFF
CDR3nt: TGTGCCAGCAGCCAGCAAGGGGCGGTATTAGGGACTGAAGCTTTCTTT

d_gene: TRBD1
j_gene: TRBJ1-4
v_gene: TRBV10-1
abundance: once
CDR3aa: CASSSGTGGEKLFF
CDR3nt: TGCGCCAGCAGTTCGGGGACAGGGGGAGAAAAACTGTTTTTT

d_gene: .
j_gene: TRBJ1-1
v_gene: TRBV23-1
abundance: .
CDR3aa: CASSQSTQKNTEAFF
CDR3nt: TGCGCCAGCAGTCAATCGACTCAGAAGAACACTGAAGCTTTCTTT

d_gene: .
j_gene: TRBJ1-5
v_gene: TRBV10-2
abundance: once
CDR3aa: CASSVGEDYSNQPQHF
CDR3nt: TGCGCCAGCAGTGTGGGGGAGGATTATAGCAATCAGCCCCAGCATTTT

d_gene: .
j_gene: TRBJ2-5
v_gene: TRBV7-2
abundance: .
CDR3aa: CASSQGSNGETQYF
CDR3nt: TGTGCCAGCAGCCAGGGGAGTAACGGTGAGACCCAGTACTTC

d_gene: .
j_gene: TRBJ1-1
v_gene: TRBV5-1
abundance: .
CDR3aa: CASSSGSAGQAFF
CDR3nt: TGCGCCAGCAGCTCGGGATCGGCAGGCCAAGCTTTCTTT

d_gene: TRBD1
j_gene: TRBJ2-7
v_gene: TRBV30
abundance: .
CDR3aa: CAWSAGTDYEQYF
CDR3nt: TGTGCCTGGAGTGCGGGGACAGACTACGAGCAGTACTTC

d_gene: TRBD2
j_gene: TRBJ2-1
v_gene: TRBV2
abundance: .
CDR3aa: CASSGGLADNEQFF
CDR3nt: TGTGCCAGCAGTGGGGGACTAGCGGACAATGAGCAGTTCTTC

d_gene: .
j_gene: TRBJ2-7
v_gene: TRBV7-2
abundance: .
CDR3aa: CASRKGGLKSEQYF
CDR3nt: TGTGCCAGCAGAAAAGGGGGTCTAAAGAGCGAGCAGTACTTC

d_gene: TRBD1
j_gene: TRBJ1-2
v_gene: TRBV28
abundance: once
CDR3aa: CASGGQGVNYGYTF
CDR3nt: TGTGCCAGCGGGGGACAGGGGGTTAACTATGGCTACACCTTC

d_gene: TRBD1
j_gene: TRBJ2-1
v_gene: TRBV5-8
abundance: .
CDR3aa: CASSSPTLPTGDRMKQFF
CDR3nt: TGTGCCAGCAGCTCTCCTACCCTTCCGACAGGGGACAGAATGAAGCAGTTCTTC

d_gene: .
j_gene: TRBJ1-6
v_gene: TRBV12-3/TRBV12-4
abundance: once
CDR3aa: CATSGGAWSPLHF
CDR3nt: TGTGCCACTTCGGGGGGGGCCTGGTCACCCCTCCACTTT

d_gene: TRBD1
j_gene: TRBJ2-5
v_gene: TRBV9
abundance: .
CDR3aa: CASSATGGAETQYF
CDR3nt: TGTGCCAGCAGCGCCACAGGGGGCGCAGAGACCCAGTACTTC

d_gene: TRBD1
j_gene: TRBJ1-5
v_gene: TRBV12-3/TRBV12-4
abundance: .
CDR3aa: CASSDRERQPQHF
CDR3nt: TGTGCCAGCAGCGACAGGGAAAGGCAGCCCCAGCATTTT

d_gene: .
j_gene: TRBJ1-1
v_gene: TRBV14
abundance: once
CDR3aa: CASSQGMLRGTEAFF
CDR3nt: TGTGCCAGCAGCCAAGGAATGCTAAGGGGCACTGAAGCTTTCTTT

d_gene: .
j_gene: TRBJ1-2
v_gene: TRBV6-1
abundance: .
CDR3aa: CASSEGGWVDYGYTF
CDR3nt: TGTGCCAGCAGTGAAGGGGGCTGGGTGGACTATGGCTACACCTTC

d_gene: .
j_gene: TRBJ1-1
v_gene: TRBV28
abundance: .
CDR3aa: CASSLWPEAFF
CDR3nt: TGTGCCAGCAGTTTGTGGCCTGAAGCTTTCTTT

d_gene: .
j_gene: TRBJ1-3
v_gene: TRBV7-8
abundance: .
CDR3aa: CASSSQGTLPLSGNTIYF
CDR3nt: TGTGCCAGCAGCTCCCAGGGGACGCTCCCCTTATCTGGAAACACCATATATTTT

d_gene: .
j_gene: TRBJ1-1
v_gene: TRBV5-1
abundance: .
CDR3aa: CASSLDDMNTEAFF
CDR3nt: TGCGCCAGCAGCTTGGATGACATGAACACTGAAGCTTTCTTT

d_gene: TRBD1
j_gene: TRBJ2-1
v_gene: TRBV5-1
abundance: once
CDR3aa: CASSFRTGGYEQFF
CDR3nt: TGCGCCAGCAGCTTCCGGACAGGGGGCTATGAGCAGTTCTTC

d_gene: .
j_gene: TRBJ1-2
v_gene: TRBV7-9
abundance: .
CDR3aa: CASSLGIGEDGYTF
CDR3nt: TGTGCCAGCAGCTTAGGGATCGGGGAAGATGGCTACACCTTC

d_gene: .
j_gene: TRBJ1-4
v_gene: TRBV5-1
abundance: .
CDR3aa: CASSPALIGEKLFF
CDR3nt: TGCGCCAGCAGCCCAGCCCTAATCGGGGAAAAACTGTTTTTT

d_gene: .
j_gene: TRBJ1-5
v_gene: TRBV28
abundance: .
CDR3aa: CASSEYGTKHF
CDR3nt: TGTGCCAGCAGTGAATACGGGACAAAGCATTTT

d_gene: TRBD1
j_gene: TRBJ1-1
v_gene: TRBV28
abundance: .
CDR3aa: CASRATGVNTEAFF
CDR3nt: TGTGCCAGCAGGGCGACAGGGGTTAACACTGAAGCTTTCTTT

d_gene: .
j_gene: TRBJ1-1
v_gene: TRBV29-1
abundance: .
CDR3aa: CSVADWNTEAFF
CDR3nt: TGCAGCGTGGCCGACTGGAACACTGAAGCTTTCTTT

d_gene: TRBD1
j_gene: TRBJ1-4
v_gene: TRBV3-1/TRBV3-2
abundance: once
CDR3aa: CASRQGFGATNEKLFF
CDR3nt: TGTGCCAGCCGACAGGGGTTCGGGGCAACTAATGAAAAACTGTTTTTT

d_gene: .
j_gene: TRBJ1-3
v_gene: TRBV5-1
abundance: .
CDR3aa: CASSLDLANTIYF
CDR3nt: TGCGCCAGCAGCCTGGACCTGGCTAACACCATATATTTT

d_gene: TRBD1
j_gene: TRBJ2-7
v_gene: TRBV2
abundance: .
CDR3aa: CASSDHRGRDEQYF
CDR3nt: TGTGCCAGCAGTGATCACAGGGGGCGAGACGAGCAGTACTTC

d_gene: .
j_gene: TRBJ1-5
v_gene: TRBV5-6
abundance: .
CDR3aa: CASSLGNSGQPQHF
CDR3nt: TGTGCCAGCAGCTTAGGAAACAGCGGGCAGCCCCAGCATTTT

d_gene: TRBD1
j_gene: TRBJ2-1
v_gene: TRBV2
abundance: once
CDR3aa: CASSEFRGLPNEQFF
CDR3nt: TGTGCCAGCAGTGAATTCAGGGGGCTTCCCAATGAGCAGTTCTTC

d_gene: .
j_gene: TRBJ1-2
v_gene: TRBV7-9
abundance: .
CDR3aa: CASSLASGGANYGYTF
CDR3nt: TGTGCCAGCAGCTTAGCTAGTGGCGGGGCTAACTATGGCTACACCTTC

d_gene: .
j_gene: TRBJ2-5
v_gene: TRBV18
abundance: .
CDR3aa: CASSLAGGQETQYF
CDR3nt: TGTGCCAGCTCACTCGCCGGAGGTCAAGAGACCCAGTACTTC

d_gene: .
j_gene: TRBJ1-1
v_gene: TRBV5-4
abundance: .
CDR3aa: CASRNFGYRTEAFF
CDR3nt: TGTGCCAGCAGAAATTTCGGGTATCGCACTGAAGCTTTCTTT

d_gene: TRBD2
j_gene: TRBJ2-2
v_gene: TRBV5-1
abundance: .
CDR3aa: CASSSSSGGLTGELFF
CDR3nt: TGCGCCAGCAGCTCCTCTAGCGGGGGACTCACCGGGGAGCTGTTTTTT

d_gene: .
j_gene: TRBJ1-5
v_gene: TRBV28
abundance: .
CDR3aa: CASMRSNQPQHF
CDR3nt: TGTGCCAGCATGAGGAGTAATCAGCCCCAGCATTTT

d_gene: .
j_gene: TRBJ2-7
v_gene: TRBV5-1
abundance: .
CDR3aa: CASSLGGTLDSYEQYF
CDR3nt: TGCGCCAGCAGCTTGGGGGGGACTCTCGATTCCTACGAGCAGTACTTC

d_gene: .
j_gene: TRBJ1-1
v_gene: TRBV7-8
abundance: .
CDR3aa: CASTHGRGSRARTEAFF
CDR3nt: TGTGCCAGCACCCACGGTCGAGGAAGCAGAGCGAGGACTGAAGCTTTCTTT

d_gene: TRBD1
j_gene: TRBJ1-5
v_gene: TRBV28
abundance: .
CDR3aa: CASRDRGGSQPQHF
CDR3nt: TGTGCCAGCAGGGACAGGGGTGGAAGTCAGCCCCAGCATTTT